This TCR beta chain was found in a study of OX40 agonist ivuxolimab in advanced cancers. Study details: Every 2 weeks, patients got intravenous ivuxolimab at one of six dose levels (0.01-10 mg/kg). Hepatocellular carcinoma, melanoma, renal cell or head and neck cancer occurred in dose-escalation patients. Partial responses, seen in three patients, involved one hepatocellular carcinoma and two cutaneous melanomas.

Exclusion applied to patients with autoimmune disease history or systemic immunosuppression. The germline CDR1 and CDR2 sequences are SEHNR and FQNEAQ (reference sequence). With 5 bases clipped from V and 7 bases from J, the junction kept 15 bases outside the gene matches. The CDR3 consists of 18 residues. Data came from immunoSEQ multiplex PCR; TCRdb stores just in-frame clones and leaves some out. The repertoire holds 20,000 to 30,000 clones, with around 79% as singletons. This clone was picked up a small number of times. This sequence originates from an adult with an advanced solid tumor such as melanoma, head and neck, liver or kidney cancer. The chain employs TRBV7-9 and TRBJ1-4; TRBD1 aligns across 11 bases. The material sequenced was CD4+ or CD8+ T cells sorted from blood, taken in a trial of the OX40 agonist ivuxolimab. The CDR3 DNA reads TGTGCCAGCAGCCACGTAACACTTGGACAGGGGGCAGCTGAAAAACTGTTTTTT. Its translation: CASSHVTLGQGAAEKLFF.